Shown below are 27 T cell receptor beta chains from a single sample sequenced in a study of cytomegalovirus exposure and HLA in healthy donors. The PCR made use of 60 Vbeta and 13 Jbeta primers. The assay was immunoSEQ multiplex PCR, and TCRdb's table has in-frame clones only and misses some. Here the sample spans approximately 90,000 clones, around 77% being singletons. Sequenced input: PBMCs. The receptor set was obtained from a man between 25 and 39 years old in good health and CMV-seronegative.

The chain recombines TRBV28 with TRBJ2-6; D might be TRBD2 (6 bases). Per germline, CDR1 MDHEN and CDR2 SYDVKM. V was pared by 2 bases and J by 2 bases, with 13 bases between. This CDR3 has 17 residues. CDR3 protein: CASSLPIGTAGANVLTF. The DNA of the CDR3 is TGTGCCAGCAGTTTACCTATTGGGACTGCTGGGGCCAACGTCCTGACTTTC.

This clone was seen only a few times. The chain employs TRBV7-2 and TRBJ2-1; 11 bases are a match to TRBD2. Germline V gives CDR1 SGHTA, CDR2 FQGNSA. Trimming at V came to 5 bases and at J to 3 bases, leaving 6 bases not matched to a gene. There are 16 residues in the CDR3. CDR3 residues: CASSHSGTSGYNEQFF. In DNA, the CDR3 is TGTGCCAGCAGCCATTCCGGGACTAGCGGCTACAATGAGCAGTTCTTC.

The DNA of the CDR3 is TGTGCCAGCAGTAAAGGGGGACAGGGAGGGTTCTACGAGCAGTACTTC. This translates into CASSKGGQGGFYEQYF. V is TRBV2 and J is TRBJ2-7, with 9 bases aligning to TRBD1. The CDR3 loop spans 16 amino acids. Germline-derived CDR1 and CDR2 are SNHLY and FYNNEI. Trimming removed 5 bases from V and 3 bases from J; junction bases left unmatched: 11. Full variable domain (rest looked up from reference TRBV2 and TRBJ2-7): EPEVTQTPSHQVTQMGQEVILRCVPISNHLYFYWYRQILGQKVEFLVSFYNNEISEKSEIFDDQFSVERPDGSNFTLKIRSTKLEDSAMYFCASSKGGQGGFYEQYFGPGTRLTVT.

This chain joins TRBV6-6 and TRBJ2-3; 13 bases line up with TRBD2. The CDR3 spans 16 residues. Germline assignment: CDR1 MNHNY and CDR2 SVGAGI (reference sequence). V shed 3 bases, J shed 7 bases, and the junction held 7 bases outside the gene matches. Here the CDR3 DNA reads TGTGCCAGCAGTTATGCCGGGACTAGCGGGATATATACGCAGTATTTT. This sequence encodes CASSYAGTSGIYTQYF.

Comment on this clone: Other DNA variants within this sample encode the same CDR3. The J gene is TRBJ2-5, the V gene TRBV19; TRBD1 aligns across 8 bases. CDR3 size: 15 residues. The junction had 5 bases not matched to a gene; V was cut back by 1 base and J by 4 bases. In germline, CDR1 is LNHDA, CDR2 SQIVND (reference sequence). CDR3 coding DNA: TGTGCCAGTAGTATAGTCCCCACAGGGGGAGAGACCCAGTACTTC. It encodes CASSIVPTGGETQYF.

In its sample, this clone was seen a few times. The V gene is TRBV2, the J gene TRBJ1-1; D is uncertain. CDR1 and CDR2 (germline): SNHLY, FYNNEI. V was shortened by 7 bases and J by 6 bases, with 18 bases between the two germline ends. The CDR3 covers 14 residues. The CDR3 region has the DNA TGTGCCAGCAAACTGATGGCCTCGAGGGCTGAAGCTTTCTTT. Residues: CASKLMASRAEAFF.

This chain connects TRBV19 to TRBJ2-7; 14 nucleotides align to TRBD2. Trimming at V came to 9 bases and at J to 3 bases, leaving 4 bases not matched to a gene. Germline CDR1 LNHDA, CDR2 SQIVND (reference sequence). The CDR3 length is 14 residues. The CDR3 region has the DNA TGTGCCAGCGGGACTAGCGGGAGAAGCTACGAGCAGTACTTC. Its protein product is CASGTSGRSYEQYF.

The chain links TRBV29-1 to TRBJ2-3, with D possibly matching TRBD1 (5 bases). The CDR3 extends over 13 amino acids. Trimming left V 3 bases short and J 3 bases short, with 10 bases between. In germline, CDR1 is SQVTM, CDR2 ANQGSEA. CDR3 in amino acids: CSVEGRVTDTQYF. In DNA form, the CDR3 reads TGCAGCGTTGAGGGCAGGGTTACAGATACGCAGTATTTT.

This sequence joins TRBV7-9 and TRBJ2-7; 8 bases fit TRBD2. Germline trimming cut 4 bases from V and 6 bases from J; bases unmatched to any gene: 17. CDR1 SEHNR and CDR2 FQNEAQ come from the germline V gene (reference sequence). This CDR3 comprises 17 residues. The CDR3 region has the DNA TGTGCCAGCAGCTCCGCGGGGGGAGCGGTAAGCCGGTCCGAGCAGTACTTC. As protein: CASSSAGGAVSRSEQYF.

The rearrangement links TRBV7-2 to TRBJ2-7, with TRBD1 matching over 7 bases. Losses at the gene ends were 2 bases for V and 0 bases for J; bases not matched to a gene: 1. The CDR3 totals 14 residues. CDR1 SGHTA and CDR2 FQGNSA come from the germline V gene. The CDR3 sequence is CASSLRDSSYEQYF. The DNA of the CDR3 is TGTGCCAGCAGCTTAAGGGACAGCTCCTACGAGCAGTACTTC.

The chain carries TRBV11-2 and TRBJ2-5; 8 bases agree with TRBD2. This CDR3 comprises 15 residues. Germline CDR1 and CDR2: SGHAT and FQNNGV. Trimming removed 1 base from V and 4 bases from J; junction bases left unmatched: 5. DNA for the CDR3: TGTGCCAGCAGCTTAGCTGGTAGCGGGATAGAGACCCAGTACTTC. Its translation: CASSLAGSGIETQYF.

The chain couples TRBV9 to TRBJ2-3; D is unclear. Per the germline V gene, CDR1 is SGDLS and CDR2 is YYNGEE. Trimming cost V 4 bases and J 0 bases, with 12 bases left between them. CDR3 length equals 15 residues. CDR3 amino acids: CASSSQVSSTDTQYF. DNA for the CDR3: TGTGCCAGCAGCTCACAAGTATCTAGCACAGATACGCAGTATTTT. Based on the CDR3 plus reference TRBV9 and TRBJ2-3, the full variable domain is DSGVTQTPKHLITATGQRVTLRCSPRSGDLSVYWYQQSLDQGLQFLIQYYNGEERAKGNILERFSAQQFPDLHSELNLSSLELGDSALYFCASSSQVSSTDTQYFGPGTRLTVL.

The chain couples TRBV28 to TRBJ1-5; D remains unclear. The CDR3 runs 14 residues. Germline values: CDR1 MDHEN, CDR2 SYDVKM. V was pared by 7 bases and J by 5 bases, with 15 bases between. Here the CDR3 reads CASNIPEGDQPQHF. Written as DNA, the CDR3 is TGTGCCAGCAACATACCAGAGGGAGATCAGCCCCAGCATTTT.

The V and J genes are TRBV10-3 and TRBJ1-5; 7 nucleotides align to TRBD1. In germline, CDR1 is ENHRY, CDR2 SYGVKD. The CDR3 sequence is 19 residues long. V dropped 4 bases and J dropped 4; count of bases not matched to a gene: 19. The CDR3 sequence is CAISATLINSDRRNQPQHF. In DNA, the CDR3 is TGTGCCATCAGTGCAACCCTTATAAACTCGGACAGGAGAAATCAGCCCCAGCATTTT.

This rearrangement joins TRBV16 to TRBJ1-2; no firm D call. This CDR3 region has 14 residues. Looked up from germline, CDR1 is KGHSY and CDR2 is FQNENV. The germline V and J ends were trimmed by 4 bases and 3 bases, with 12 bases remaining between them. CDR3 in amino acids: CASSPLGSDYGYTF. The CDR3 region has the DNA TGTGCCAGCAGCCCCCTCGGGTCGGACTATGGCTACACCTTC.

This clone is medium-sized (0.01 to 0.1%) by share. The rearrangement links TRBV25-1 to TRBJ2-7; TRBD1 aligns across 10 bases. The V gene end was trimmed by 8 bases and the J gene end by 2 bases; junction bases not matched to a gene: 12. The CDR3 consists of 16 residues. In germline, CDR1 is MGHDK, CDR2 SYGVNS. Written as DNA, the CDR3 is TGTGCCAGCGGACCCATGCCGGGACAGGGGACCTACGAGCAGTACTTC. Protein sequence: CASGPMPGQGTYEQYF.

The chain uses TRBV6-6 and TRBJ1-1, with D unresolved. The CDR3 has 15 amino acids. V shed 0 bases and J shed 4 bases, with 12 bases lying between them. Germline V CDR1 and CDR2: MNHNY, SVGAGI (reference sequence). The CDR3 DNA follows: TGTGCCAGCAGTTACTCGGATGTACAGAGCACTGAAGCTTTCTTT. Protein: CASSYSDVQSTEAFF.

CDR3 sequence (DNA): TGTGCCAGCAGCTCGAAGCAGGGACTTACTAACACCGGGGAGCTGTTTTTT. This codes for CASSSKQGLTNTGELFF. The chain recombines TRBV7-9 with TRBJ2-2, with TRBD2 as a possible D gene (6 bases). Germline CDR1 and CDR2: SEHNR and FQNEAQ (reference sequence). The CDR3 totals 17 residues. V was cut by 4 bases and J by 2 bases, with 17 bases left in between.

The V gene is TRBV7-9, the J gene TRBJ2-1; D not resolved. There are 16 residues in the CDR3. Trimming stripped 7 bases from V and 3 bases from J, with 19 bases between. CDR1 is SEHNR and CDR2 is FQNEAQ in the germline V gene (reference sequence). CDR3 residues: CASTISGGSGYNEQFF. The DNA of the CDR3 is TGTGCCAGCACCATAAGTGGTGGTAGTGGCTACAATGAGCAGTTCTTC.

The J gene is TRBJ2-3, the V gene TRBV9, with no clear D. The V end was cut by 4 bases, the J end by 4 bases, with 13 bases between. The germline CDR1 and CDR2 sequences are SGDLS and YYNGEE. The CDR3 is 14 residues long. CDR3 DNA: TGTGCCAGCAGCTCGCAGCTGGGCGCAGATACGCAGTATTTT. This codes for CASSSQLGADTQYF.

Details on this clone: Other nucleotide sequences from this sample produce the same CDR3. This sequence joins TRBV5-6 and TRBJ1-3; tentative D call: TRBD1 (6 bases). This CDR3 is built from 14 residues. Germline assignment: CDR1 SGHDT and CDR2 YYEEEE. V lost 2 bases, J lost 2 bases, and 8 bases lay in between. The CDR3 coding sequence is TGTGCCAGCAGCTTAAGGGGGACTGGAAACACCATATATTTT. It is translated as CASSLRGTGNTIYF.

This chain uses TRBV9 with TRBJ1-1; no reliable D call. The CDR3 is made up of 11 amino acids. Per the germline V gene, CDR1 is SGDLS and CDR2 is YYNGEE. Trimming took off 3 bases at V and 6 bases at J, with 6 bases between the two ends. The CDR3 here is CASSAVAEAFF. The CDR3 DNA follows: TGTGCCAGCAGCGCCGTCGCTGAAGCTTTCTTT. The variable domain in full, with the rest retrieved from reference TRBV9 and TRBJ1-1, is DSGVTQTPKHLITATGQRVTLRCSPRSGDLSVYWYQQSLDQGLQFLIQYYNGEERAKGNILERFSAQQFPDLHSELNLSSLELGDSALYFCASSAVAEAFFGQGTRLTVV.

CDR3 region: CASSPGQVTTGELFF. The DNA for the CDR3 is TGTGCCAGCAGCCCGGGACAGGTGACCACCGGGGAGCTGTTTTTT. The chain carries TRBV7-9 and TRBJ2-2; 8 bases line up with TRBD1. The CDR3 runs to 15 residues. CDR1 is SEHNR and CDR2 is FQNEAQ in the germline V gene (reference sequence). The V gene end was trimmed by 5 bases and the J gene end by 4 bases; junction bases not matched to a gene: 6.

CDR3 in amino acids: CASSVGGGPEAFF. The CDR3 bases are TGTGCCAGCAGCGTAGGGGGGGGCCCTGAAGCTTTCTTT. The V gene is TRBV9, the J gene TRBJ1-1; possibly TRBD1 for D (6 bases). The CDR3 is 13 residues long. Germline lookup yields CDR1 SGDLS and CDR2 YYNGEE. V was trimmed by 0 bases and J by 6 bases, leaving 9 bases between them. Drawing the rest from reference TRBV9 and TRBJ1-1, the complete variable domain is DSGVTQTPKHLITATGQRVTLRCSPRSGDLSVYWYQQSLDQGLQFLIQYYNGEERAKGNILERFSAQQFPDLHSELNLSSLELGDSALYFCASSVGGGPEAFFGQGTRLTVV.

The chain links TRBV5-4 to TRBJ2-3, with D uncertain. V shed 2 bases and J shed 4 bases, with 5 bases lying between them. This CDR3 region has 12 residues. Germline V gene data show CDR1 as SGHNT and CDR2 as YYREEE (reference sequence). The CDR3 sequence: CASSFSADTQYF. The CDR3 coding sequence is TGTGCCAGCAGCTTTAGTGCAGATACGCAGTATTTT.

The genes are TRBV5-1 and TRBJ2-3; D is uncertain. The CDR3 extends over 13 amino acids. V was trimmed by 0 bases and J by 1 base, leaving 3 bases between them. Germline CDR1 and CDR2: SGHRS and YFSETQ. As DNA, the CDR3 is TGCGCCAGCAGCTTGGCCGGCACAGATACGCAGTATTTT. Translation gives CASSLAGTDTQYF.

The chain's CDR3 is CASSSGYEQYF. CDR3 DNA sequence: TGTGCCAGCAGTTCGGGCTACGAGCAGTACTTC. The V gene is TRBV27, the J gene TRBJ2-7; D call uncertain. Germline CDR1 and CDR2: MNHEY and SMNVEV (reference sequence). V shed 4 bases and J shed 3 bases, with 4 bases lying between them. The length of the CDR3 is 11 residues.